The 21 T cell receptor beta chains reported below all come from one sample, sequenced in a study of blood T cell repertoires in COVID-19 (TCRdb year 2020). Library construction relied on the immunoSEQ multiplex PCR assay. The source is immuneACCESS, and TCRdb retained only in-frame sequences with V and J called. Part of the clones is not carried over; for the studies checked, unresolved V genes explain less than half of this, and the remainder is unexplained. The sample records under 95,000 clones, roughly 85% of which are singletons. The biggest ten clones account for roughly 5.4% of the sample. The sample taken for sequencing was peripheral blood. The receptor source for this set is a man between 60 and 75 years old with acute or convalescent COVID-19.

The chain links TRBV2 to TRBJ1-3; TRBD1 might be the D (6 bases). The CDR3 spans 15 residues. The germline V gene has CDR1 SNHLY and CDR2 FYNNEI. Trimming cost V 2 bases and J 0 bases, with 8 bases left between them. This CDR3 reads CASSETGPSGNTIYF. For the CDR3, the DNA is TGTGCCAGCAGTGAAACAGGGCCCTCTGGAAACACCATATATTTT. Full variable domain (rest looked up from reference TRBV2 and TRBJ1-3): EPEVTQTPSHQVTQMGQEVILRCVPISNHLYFYWYRQILGQKVEFLVSFYNNEISEKSEIFDDQFSVERPDGSNFTLKIRSTKLEDSAMYFCASSETGPSGNTIYFGEGSWLTVV.

This rearrangement joins TRBV10-1 to TRBJ1-1; 7 bases line up with TRBD1. The CDR3 loop spans 15 amino acids. The trim removed 4 bases at V and 4 bases at J, leaving 9 bases unmatched. CDR1 is WNHNN, CDR2 SYGVQD, per germline (reference sequence). The CDR3 region is CASSARQGESTEAFF. CDR3 bases: TGCGCCAGCAGTGCCCGACAGGGAGAGAGCACTGAAGCTTTCTTT.

The chain recombines TRBV5-1 with TRBJ1-2, with 8 bases identical to TRBD1. This CDR3 has 16 amino acids. Germline loops: CDR1 SGHRS, CDR2 YFSETQ. J lost 8 bases, V lost 4 bases, and 16 bases had no gene match. The CDR3 loop is CASSQSGTGGFGGYTF. DNA for the CDR3: TGCGCCAGCAGCCAATCTGGGACAGGCGGCTTCGGGGGCTACACCTTC.

The rearrangement uses TRBV10-2 and TRBJ1-1, with 9 bases lining up with TRBD1. In germline, CDR1 is WSHSY, CDR2 SAAADI. The CDR3 loop spans 14 amino acids. After removal of 9 bases from V and 3 bases from J, the junction contained 8 bases not matched to a gene. The CDR3 DNA reads as TGCGCCAGTACAACAGGGGGCGGGTACACTGAAGCTTTCTTT. Protein sequence: CASTTGGGYTEAFF.

The chain is built from TRBV7-2 and TRBJ1-1; D might be TRBD1 (5 bases). This CDR3 spans 13 amino acids. Trimming pared 4 bases from V and 8 bases from J, leaving 14 bases between. CDR1 is SGHTA, CDR2 FQGNSA, per germline. The chain's CDR3 is CASSSLGRVEAFF. CDR3 nucleotides: TGTGCCAGCAGCTCTCTTGGCAGGGTAGAAGCTTTCTTT.

The chain uses TRBV6-6 and TRBJ1-1; 7 bases are a match to TRBD1. V lost 5 bases, J lost 12 bases, and 12 bases stayed unmatched. The CDR3 sequence is 13 residues long. Germline values: CDR1 MNHNY, CDR2 SVGAGI (reference sequence). Here the CDR3 reads CASSPSSGGVPFF. In DNA, the CDR3 is TGTGCCAGCAGTCCCTCGTCAGGGGGAGTCCCTTTCTTT.

This chain joins TRBV11-2 and TRBJ2-3, with 9 bases fitting TRBD2. Unmatched junction bases numbered 3, after V lost 1 base and J lost 4 bases. Germline V gene data show CDR1 as SGHAT and CDR2 as FQNNGV. This CDR3 contains 15 residues. The CDR3 coding sequence is TGTGCCAGCAGCTTAGGCGGGAGGGGTGCAGATACGCAGTATTTT. Amino acid sequence: CASSLGGRGADTQYF.

The chain is built from TRBV13 and TRBJ2-1; perhaps TRBD2 as D (6 bases). The germline V and J ends were trimmed by 5 bases and 6 bases, with 17 bases remaining between them. The CDR3 has 15 residues. The germline CDR1 and CDR2 sequences are PRHDT and FYEKMQ (reference sequence). The CDR3 protein is CASSQAPWGGNEQFF. DNA of the CDR3: TGTGCCAGCAGCCAGGCACCGTGGGGAGGCAATGAGCAGTTCTTC.

The rearrangement uses TRBV27 and TRBJ1-2; D perhaps matches TRBD1 (5 bases). V lost 4 bases and J lost 2, with 11 bases in between. The CDR3 spans 14 residues. Germline V lookup: CDR1 MNHEY, CDR2 SMNVEV (reference sequence). In DNA form, the CDR3 reads TGTGCCAGCAGTTCGGGCAGGACAAACTATGGCTACACCTTC. Protein product: CASSSGRTNYGYTF.

The chain links TRBV5-1 to TRBJ2-1; 7 nucleotides agree with TRBD2. V trimming: 1 base; J trimming: 1 base; junction bases outside the gene matches: 2. This CDR3 has 15 amino acids. The germline V gene has CDR1 SGHRS and CDR2 YFSETQ. In nucleotides, the CDR3 is TGCGCCAGCAGCTTGAACGGGGGGTCCTACAATGAGCAGTTCTTC. Its protein product is CASSLNGGSYNEQFF.

The rearrangement uses TRBV2 and TRBJ1-5; 7 bases map to TRBD1. Germline assignment: CDR1 SNHLY and CDR2 FYNNEI. J was trimmed by 0 bases and V by 6 bases; bases with no gene match: 2. The CDR3 runs to 14 residues. The CDR3 bases are TGTGCCAGCAGAGGGACAGCTAGCAATCAGCCCCAGCATTTT. Residues: CASRGTASNQPQHF.

The chain couples TRBV5-4 to TRBJ2-5; TRBD2 matches at 14 bases. This CDR3 is built from 18 residues. V lost 3 bases to trimming and J lost 0 bases; unmatched junction nucleotides: 7. The germline V gene has CDR1 SGHNT and CDR2 YYREEE (reference sequence). The CDR3 DNA sequence: TGTGCCAGCAGCTCCCCGACTAGCGGGGGGGCTGACCAAGAGACCCAGTACTTC. As protein: CASSSPTSGGADQETQYF.

The genes are TRBV6-5 and TRBJ1-6; TRBD1 is a possible D gene (5 bases). Deletions cut 8 bases from V and 10 bases from J, with 18 bases between. CDR1 MNHEY and CDR2 SVGAGI come from the germline V gene. The CDR3 totals 14 residues. For the CDR3, the DNA is TGTGCCAGCCAAAAGGGCCAGGGAGGATCACCCCTCCACTTT. Its protein is CASQKGQGGSPLHF.

The chain employs TRBV18 and TRBJ2-1; TRBD1 matches 8 bases. The CDR3 consists of 16 residues. CDR1 KGHSH and CDR2 LQKENI come from the germline V gene. The junction had 4 bases not matched to a gene; V was cut back by 3 bases and J by 0 bases. The CDR3 nucleotides are TGTGCCAGCTCACCTCCAGGGGGCGGCTCCTACAATGAGCAGTTCTTC. Its protein product is CASSPPGGGSYNEQFF. Full variable domain (rest looked up from reference TRBV18 and TRBJ2-1): NAGVMQNPRHLVRRRGQEARLRCSPMKGHSHVYWYRQLPEEGLKFMVYLQKENIIDESGMPKERFSAEFPKEGPSILRIQQVVRGDSAAYFCASSPPGGGSYNEQFFGPGTRLTVL.

This clone is a singleton in its sample. The genes are TRBV11-2 and TRBJ2-3; a weak D match, TRBD2 (6 bases). Germline CDR1 and CDR2: SGHAT and FQNNGV. The CDR3 spans 14 residues. Trimming pared 6 bases from V and 1 base from J, leaving 11 bases between. Here the CDR3 DNA reads TGTGCCAGCAGGTCCCGGGAGCGCACAGATACGCAGTATTTT. Protein sequence: CASRSRERTDTQYF.

The rearrangement uses TRBV7-2 and TRBJ2-1, with D uncertain. Germline loops: CDR1 SGHTA, CDR2 FQGNSA. The CDR3 runs to 11 residues. V was cut by 3 bases and J by 6 bases, with 3 bases left in between. The CDR3 region has the DNA TGTGCCAGCAGCTTCATCAATGAGCAGTTCTTC. Translated, it gives CASSFINEQFF.

This sequence joins TRBV18 and TRBJ2-1, with 16 bases aligning to TRBD2. V gave up 6 bases and J gave up 1 base; unmatched junction bases: 9. The CDR3 extends over 19 amino acids. CDR1 and CDR2 (germline): KGHSH, LQKENI. The CDR3 reads CASSPSGTSGGASYNEQFF. The CDR3 DNA sequence: TGTGCCAGCTCTCCATCCGGGACTAGCGGGGGGGCTTCCTACAATGAGCAGTTCTTC.

This rearrangement joins TRBV3-1 (or the pseudogene TRBV3-2) to TRBJ1-2; TRBD1 matches at 8 bases. Germline CDR1 reads LGHDT; CDR2 reads YNNKEL (reference sequence). The CDR3 has 13 residues. V lost 8 bases and J lost 4; bases outside the gene matches: 6. In nucleotides, the CDR3 is TGTGCCAGCCAGGGACAGGAGACCTATGGCTACACCTTC. Its protein is CASQGQETYGYTF.

This clone showed up just once. The rearrangement joins TRBV12-5 to TRBJ1-2; D perhaps matches TRBD1 (5 bases). Trimming took 2 bases from V and 6 from J, leaving 7 bases between them. CDR1 is LGHNT and CDR2 is FRNRAP in the germline V gene. The length of the CDR3 is 12 residues. The CDR3 DNA reads as TGTGCTAGTGGTTTGTGGGGCAATGGCTACACCTTC. Its translation: CASGLWGNGYTF.

This chain joins TRBV7-8 and TRBJ1-5; 11 bases map to TRBD1. V lost 5 bases, J lost 3 bases, and 15 bases stayed unmatched. CDR3 length: 19 residues. CDR1 and CDR2 (germline): SGHVS, FQNEAQ. The DNA of the CDR3 is TGTGCCAGCAGCCCGGGGACAGGGGGAAATAAGGGGAACAATCAGCCCCAGCATTTT. This gives the protein CASSPGTGGNKGNNQPQHF.

V is TRBV7-6 and J is TRBJ2-1, with 8 bases lining up with TRBD1. With V trimmed by 5 bases and J by 8 bases, 11 bases remained unmatched. The CDR3 length is 15 residues. From germline, CDR1 is SGHVS and CDR2 FNYEAQ. CDR3 in amino acids: CASSLGQGALYEQFF. DNA for the CDR3: TGTGCCAGCAGCCTGGGGCAGGGGGCTCTCTATGAGCAGTTCTTC.